This TCR beta chain was recovered during a study of human T cells and chemical hapten exposure. General study findings and limits: Once DPC sensitization occurred, TCRs above 1 in 1000 frequency showed no change.

The V end lost 4 bases, the J end lost 1 base, and 10 bases lay between the germline ends. Per the germline V gene, CDR1 is SQVTM and CDR2 is ANQGSEA. CDR3 size: 14 residues. The library attached unique molecular identifiers to individual cDNA molecules. TCRdb called the RACE reads again in MiXCR, with one record for every CDR3 protein. Here the sample spans tens of thousands of distinct CDR3 sequences, approximately 11% being singletons. The time point was: patch test 3, about 24 weeks after DPC sensitization. The treatment denotes: therapeutic diphenylcyclopropenone sensitization with weekly scalp DPC. A few counts support this clonotype. No antigen is known for it.

The rearrangement links TRBV29-1 to TRBJ2-2; possible D gene TRBD1, 6 bases. The sample here was whole blood, taken in connection with sensitization to the hapten diphenylcyclopropenone (DPC). This receptor was identified in a woman aged 50 to 65 with alopecia areata. Some clones in this sample may be carry-over from other donors' samples. This CDR3 is CSVAGAENTGELFF. In DNA form, the CDR3 reads TGCAGCGTTGCAGGGGCCGAGAACACCGGGGAGCTGTTTTTT.